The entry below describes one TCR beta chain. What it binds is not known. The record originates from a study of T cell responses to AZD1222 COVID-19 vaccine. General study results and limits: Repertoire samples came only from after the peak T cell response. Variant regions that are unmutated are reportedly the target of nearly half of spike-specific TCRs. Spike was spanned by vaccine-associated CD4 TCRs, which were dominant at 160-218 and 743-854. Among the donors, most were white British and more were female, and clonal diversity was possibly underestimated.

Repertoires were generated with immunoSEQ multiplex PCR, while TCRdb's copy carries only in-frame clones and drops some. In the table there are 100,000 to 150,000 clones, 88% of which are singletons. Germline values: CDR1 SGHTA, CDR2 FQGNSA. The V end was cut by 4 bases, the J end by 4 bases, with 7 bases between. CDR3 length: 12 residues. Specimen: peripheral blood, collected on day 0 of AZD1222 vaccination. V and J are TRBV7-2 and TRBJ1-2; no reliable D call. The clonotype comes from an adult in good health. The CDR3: CASSSLGYGYTF. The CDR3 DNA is TGTGCCAGCAGCTCCCTTGGCTATGGCTACACCTTC.